The clone carrying this T cell receptor beta chain was observed a single time. Its specificity is unknown. The CDR3 consists of 15 residues. Germline V gives CDR1 LNHDA, CDR2 SQIVND (reference sequence). V lost 9 bases, J lost 5 bases, and 22 bases lay in between. The record originates from a study of T cells in localized non-small cell lung cancer. The study's findings and limits: An association was observed between higher blood T cell density and longer overall survival. In adjacent lung, a median roughly 53 of the top 100 tumor clones were found.

Profiling relied on immunoSEQ multiplex PCR, and the TCRdb table lists in-frame clones only, not all of them. The sample carries tens of thousands of clones, about 85% recorded once. This clonotype was obtained from a woman aged 18 to 49 with stage III lung adenocarcinoma. Sequenced here: peripheral blood, sampled before any cancer treatment. The rearrangement uses TRBV19 and TRBJ1-1, with D unresolved. The CDR3 here is CASRSDLGSETEAFF. The CDR3 nucleotides are TGTGCCAGCAGATCAGACTTAGGGTCCGAGACTGAAGCTTTCTTT.